Below, one T cell receptor beta chain is given with its context. Its antigen remains unknown. Trimming left V 3 bases short and J 8 bases short, with 11 bases between. There are 12 residues in the CDR3. CDR1 and CDR2 (germline): SGHRS, YFSETQ. These data are taken from a study of pediatric ulcerative colitis. No immunosuppressive drugs were given to ulcerative colitis patients before diagnostic colonoscopy. Study findings and constraints: A couple of rectal clonotypes were found only in ulcerative colitis patients, all of them. Blood samples from a couple of patients yielded substantially fewer templates and were excluded from blood-rectal overlap analysis.

The repertoire was sequenced with immunoSEQ multiplex PCR; TCRdb's copy has only in-frame clones and lacks some. Among more than 50,000 clones listed, about 80% were seen once. The TCR was taken from a boy aged 5 to 17 with moderate ulcerative colitis. The V gene is TRBV5-1, the J gene TRBJ1-1; D not resolved. The sequencing sample was made of blood. CDR3 DNA: TGCGCCAGCAGCTCTACCGGGCCAGAAGCTTTCTTT. It codes for CASSSTGPEAFF.